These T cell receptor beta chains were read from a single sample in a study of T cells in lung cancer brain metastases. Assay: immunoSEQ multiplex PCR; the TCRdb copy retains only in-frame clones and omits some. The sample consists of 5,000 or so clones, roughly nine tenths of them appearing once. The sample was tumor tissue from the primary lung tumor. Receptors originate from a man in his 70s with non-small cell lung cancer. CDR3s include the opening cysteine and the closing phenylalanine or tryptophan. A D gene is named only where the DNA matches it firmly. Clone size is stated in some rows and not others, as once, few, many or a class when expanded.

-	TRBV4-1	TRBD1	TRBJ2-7	TGCGCCAGCAGCCCCCGACAGGGGGCCGTTCTCTACGAGCAGTACTTC	CASSPRQGAVLYEQYF
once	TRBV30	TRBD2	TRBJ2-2	TGTGCCTGGAGTGGCCTAGCGGGGACCGGGGAGCTGTTTTTT	CAWSGLAGTGELFF
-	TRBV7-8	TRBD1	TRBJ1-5	TGTGCCAGCAGCTTAGGGACAGGGGGCTTTGGGCAGCCCCAGCATTTT	CASSLGTGGFGQPQHF
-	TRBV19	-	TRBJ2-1	TGTGCCAGTAGTGGAGTACCAGGGGACTACAATGAGCAGTTCTTC	CASSGVPGDYNEQFF
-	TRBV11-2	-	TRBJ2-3	TGTGCCAGCAGCTTACGGGGCCAGGCGGTAGATACGCAGTATTTT	CASSLRGQAVDTQYF
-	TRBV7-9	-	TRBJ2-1	TGTGCCAGCAGCTTTAAGAGGACCAGGACGATCGACAATGAGCAGTTCTTC	CASSFKRTRTIDNEQFF
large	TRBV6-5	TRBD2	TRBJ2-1	TGTGCCAGCAGTAGCGGGAGGGGGAATGGCAATGAGCAGTTCTTC	CASSSGRGNGNEQFF
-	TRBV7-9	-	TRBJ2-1	TGTGCCAGCAGCTTGACGTTCGATGAGCAGTTCTTC	CASSLTFDEQFF
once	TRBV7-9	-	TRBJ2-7	TGTGCCAGCCGGAGGGATAGCTCCTACGAGCAGTACTTC	CASRRDSSYEQYF
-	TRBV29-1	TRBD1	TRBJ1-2	TGCAGCGTTGCGGACAGGGTGTATGGCTACACCTTC	CSVADRVYGYTF
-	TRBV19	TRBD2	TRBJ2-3	TGTGCCAGTAGTATTCGGAGCGGGGTGGGCACAGATACGCAGTATTTT	CASSIRSGVGTDTQYF
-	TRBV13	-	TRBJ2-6	TGTGCCAGCAGCTTATATCTCCGGCGGGCGGGGGCCTCTGGGGCCAACGTCCTGACTTTC	CASSLYLRRAGASGANVLTF
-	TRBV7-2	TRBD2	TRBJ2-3	TGTGCCAGCAGCTTAGACGGACTAGCGATCGAACGCACAGATACGCAGTATTTT	CASSLDGLAIERTDTQYF
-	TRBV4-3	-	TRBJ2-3	TGCGCCAGCAGCCAAGTAGGAACTAGCACAGATACGCAGTATTTT	CASSQVGTSTDTQYF
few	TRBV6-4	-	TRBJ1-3	TGTGCCAGCAGTGAGGAAGCCCTCTCTGGAAACACCATATATTTT	CASSEEALSGNTIYF
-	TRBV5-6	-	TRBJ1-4	TGTGCCAGCAGCTTGGGTGCAACTAATGAAAAACTGTTTTTT	CASSLGATNEKLFF
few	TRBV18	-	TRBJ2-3	TGTGCCAGCTCACCTCTTGTGGGGGGAGATACGCAGTATTTT	CASSPLVGGDTQYF
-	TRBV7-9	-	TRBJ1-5	TGTGCCAGCAGCCTGGGACTTTATCAGCCCCAGCATTTT	CASSLGLYQPQHF
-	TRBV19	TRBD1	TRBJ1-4	TGTGCCAGTAGTATCTCCGGGACAGGGGGCGAAAAACTGTTTTTT	CASSISGTGGEKLFF
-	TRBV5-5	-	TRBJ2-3	TGTGCCAGCAGCTTGGCCGGGGCCCACCTAGATACGCAGTATTTT	CASSLAGAHLDTQYF
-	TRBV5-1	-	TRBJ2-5	TGCGCCAGCAGCCTGTTGGGCAGAACTAAAGAGACCCAGTACTTC	CASSLLGRTKETQYF
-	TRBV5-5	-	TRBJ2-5	TGTGCCAGCAGCTTGGGACTTCTGGAAGAGACCCAGTACTTC	CASSLGLLEETQYF
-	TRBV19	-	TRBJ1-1	TGTGCCAGTAGTATAGTCGGGCGGGGGGATCGAGCTTTCTTT	CASSIVGRGDRAFF
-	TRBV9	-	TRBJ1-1	TGTGCCAGCAGCCCCCGCGGGGCGAACACTGAAGCTTTCTTT	CASSPRGANTEAFF
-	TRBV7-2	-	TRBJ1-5	TGTGCCAGCAGCTCGTGGGACACAAATCAGCCCCAGCATTTT	CASSSWDTNQPQHF
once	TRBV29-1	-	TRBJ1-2	TGCAACGTTGTACGACAGTCGGGCTACACCTTC	CNVVRQSGYTF
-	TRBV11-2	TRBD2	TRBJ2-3	TGTGCCAGCAGCTTTAGCGGGTATACCACAGATACGCAGTATTTT	CASSFSGYTTDTQYF
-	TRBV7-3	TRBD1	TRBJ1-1	TGTGCCAGCAGCTCGACAGGGGGGAACACTGAAGCTTTCTTT	CASSSTGGNTEAFF
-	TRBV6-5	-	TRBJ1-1	TGTGCCAGCGGAGGACAGTTAAACACTGAAGCTTTCTTT	CASGGQLNTEAFF
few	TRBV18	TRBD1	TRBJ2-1	TGTGCCAGCTCACGGACAGGGGATACCAATGAGCAGTTCTTC	CASSRTGDTNEQFF
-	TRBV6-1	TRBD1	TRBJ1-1	TGTGCCAGCAGTGACCCGGGACAGGGACCACTTTTT	CASSDPGQGPLF
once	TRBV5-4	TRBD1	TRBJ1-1	TGTGCCAGCAGCCAGAGACAGGGCATTGGAGCGACTGAAGCTTTCTTT	CASSQRQGIGATEAFF
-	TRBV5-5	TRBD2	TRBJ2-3	TGTGCCAGCAGCCCCCGACTAGCGGGGGAGGATACGCAGTATTTT	CASSPRLAGEDTQYF
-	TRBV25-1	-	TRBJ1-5	TGTGCCAGCAGCTCGGGAGATTATAGCAATCAGCCCCAGCATTTT	CASSSGDYSNQPQHF
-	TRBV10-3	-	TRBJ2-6	TGTGCCATCAGTGCGGGACCAACCTCTGGGGCCAACGTCCTGACTTTC	CAISAGPTSGANVLTF
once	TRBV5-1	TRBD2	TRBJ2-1	TGCGCCAGCAGCTTGGCCGCGGCGGGAGATGAGCAGTTCTTC	CASSLAAAGDEQFF
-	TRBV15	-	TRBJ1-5	TGTGCCACCAGCAGAGATTTGATCGGGGGAGTCAATCAGCCCCAGCATTTT	CATSRDLIGGVNQPQHF
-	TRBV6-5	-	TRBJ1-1	TGTGCCAGCAGAAAGACGGAGAACACTGAAGCTTTCTTT	CASRKTENTEAFF
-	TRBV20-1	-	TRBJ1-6	TGCAGTGCTAGCACTTCGAACTCCCTCCATTTT	CSASTSNSLHF
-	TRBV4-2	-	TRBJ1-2	TGTGCCAGCAGCCAAACAGGGCCCACGGCTGCCACCTTC	CASSQTGPTAATF
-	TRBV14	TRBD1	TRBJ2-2	TGTGCCAGCAGCCAAGATCCGGGGACAGGGGACACCGGGGAGCTGTTTTTT	CASSQDPGTGDTGELFF
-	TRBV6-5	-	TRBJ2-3	TGTGCCAGCAGTTACCGGAAATTCACAGATACGCAGTATTTT	CASSYRKFTDTQYF
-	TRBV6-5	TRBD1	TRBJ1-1	TGTGCCAGCAACGATTGGACAGGCTCTGCTAACGAGGCTTTCTTT	CASNDWTGSANEAFF
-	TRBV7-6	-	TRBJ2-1	TGTGCCAGCAGCCTCAACTTGGGGGATGAGCAGTTCTTC	CASSLNLGDEQFF
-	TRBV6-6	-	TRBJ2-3	TGTGCCAGCAGTTACGTCCTAGAAAAGGCTGATACGCAGTATTTT	CASSYVLEKADTQYF
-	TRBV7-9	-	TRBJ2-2	TGTGCCAGCAGCTTACAGACTAGTGGCACAGGGGAGCTGTTTTTT	CASSLQTSGTGELFF
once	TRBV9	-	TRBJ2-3	TGTGCCAGCAGCGTAGATATAGTTGGGGGTGATACGCAGTATTTT	CASSVDIVGGDTQYF
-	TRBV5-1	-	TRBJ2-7	TGCGCCAGCAGCTTGACGGGGAGCTCCTACGAGCAGTACTTC	CASSLTGSSYEQYF
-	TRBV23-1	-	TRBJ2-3	TGTGCTTTTAGCACAGATACGCAGTATTTT	CAFSTDTQYF
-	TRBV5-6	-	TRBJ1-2	TGTGCCAGCAGCCACACCCCCTATGGCTACACCTTC	CASSHTPYGYTF
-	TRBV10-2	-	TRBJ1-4	TGCGCCAGCAGTGAGTCGGTGGAGGGAAAACTGTTTTTT	CASSESVEGKLFF
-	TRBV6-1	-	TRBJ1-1	TGTGCCAGCCTCGGGCCTCTGGGAGCTTTCTTT	CASLGPLGAFF
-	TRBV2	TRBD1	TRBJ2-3	TGTGCCAGCAGTCCTATCGGGACAGTTAGCACAGATACGCAGTATTTT	CASSPIGTVSTDTQYF
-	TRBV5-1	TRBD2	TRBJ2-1	TGCGCCAGCAGCGCGGAAGCGGGAGGGCCGAGAGAGCAGTTCTTC	CASSAEAGGPREQFF
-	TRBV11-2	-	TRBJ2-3	TGTGCCAGCAGCTTCCAGACAGATACGCAGTATTTT	CASSFQTDTQYF
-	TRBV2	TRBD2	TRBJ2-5	TGTGCCAGCAGTACGGGGGGGGAAGAGACCCAGTACTTC	CASSTGGEETQYF
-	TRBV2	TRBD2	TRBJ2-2	TGTGCCAGCAGTGAACGGGGGGGAGGCACCGGGGAGCTGTTTTTT	CASSERGGGTGELFF
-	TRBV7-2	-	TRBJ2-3	TGTGCCAGCAGCTTGGCACGACTACATGTCGATACGCAGTATTTT	CASSLARLHVDTQYF
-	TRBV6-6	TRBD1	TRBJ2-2	TGTGCCAGCAGTCAGACAGGGACGAACACCGGGGAGCTGTTTTTT	CASSQTGTNTGELFF
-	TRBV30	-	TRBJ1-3	TGTGCCTGGAGTGTAATCACAAACACCATATATTTT	CAWSVITNTIYF